The clone carrying this T cell receptor beta chain showed up just once. Its antigen is as yet unknown. This sample is drawn from a study of OX40 agonist ivuxolimab in advanced cancers. The overall study: Partial responses were observed in three patients, of whom one had hepatocellular carcinoma and two had cutaneous melanoma. Notes on the study in general: Partial responders treated at 0.1-3.0 mg/kg exhibited clonal expansion among the lowest measured. Antigens targeted by the expanded peripheral T cells were not determined. Clonal expansion by week 6 occurred in CD4+ and CD8+ blood T cells (at 0.1 to 3.0 mg/kg).

TCRdb's table, derived via immunoSEQ multiplex PCR, lists solely in-frame clones and lacks some. Among tens of thousands of clones, 90% to 95% were seen once, and the ten largest hold roughly 20%. The origin of this receptor is an adult with an advanced solid tumor such as melanoma, head and neck, liver or kidney cancer. Sample: CD4+ or CD8+ T cells sorted from blood, taken in a trial of the OX40 agonist ivuxolimab.

CDR3 DNA: TGTGCCACCAGCTTCCGGGACAGGGCCTACGAGCAGTACTTC. Translating it yields CATSFRDRAYEQYF. The chain couples TRBV15 to TRBJ2-7; TRBD1 matches 9 bases. Losses at the gene ends were 5 bases for V and 2 bases for J; bases not matched to a gene: 4. Germline V gene data show CDR1 as LNHNV and CDR2 as YYDKDF (reference sequence). The CDR3 loop spans 14 amino acids.